The 27 T cell receptor beta chains in this list originate from one sample, sequenced in a study of blood T cell repertoires in COVID-19. The protocol was immunoSEQ multiplex PCR, while the TCRdb copy is restricted to in-frame clones and leaves out a portion. The data show about 270,000 clones, with approximately 90% seen just once and approximately 2.5% held by the top ten. The sequenced sample was PBMCs or T cells enriched from blood (not recorded which). Receptors originate from a middle-aged woman with acute COVID-19.

The chain couples TRBV18 to TRBJ1-1; D is possibly TRBD1 (6 bases). Germline CDR1 and CDR2: KGHSH and LQKENI. CDR3 length equals 14 residues. The germline V and J ends were trimmed by 3 bases and 3 bases, with 11 bases remaining between them. The DNA for the CDR3 is TGTGCCAGCTCACCGAGGCCAGGGGACACTGAAGCTTTCTTT. Translated, it gives CASSPRPGDTEAFF.

The chain joins TRBV7-9 to TRBJ2-4, with TRBD2 matching over 16 bases. Germline V gene data show CDR1 as SEHNR and CDR2 as FQNEAQ (reference sequence). After removal of 5 bases from V and 6 bases from J, the junction contained 4 bases not matched to a gene. The CDR3 contains 16 residues. As DNA, the CDR3 is TGTGCCAGCAGCCACGGGACTAGCGGGGGGGCAAACATTCAGTACTTC. This translates into CASSHGTSGGANIQYF.

The rearrangement joins TRBV30 to TRBJ2-7; 12 nucleotides match TRBD2. The CDR3 runs to 18 residues. With 3 bases clipped from V and 3 bases from J, the junction kept 15 bases outside the gene matches. Germline assignment: CDR1 GTSNPN and CDR2 SVGIG (reference sequence). The CDR3 spells CAWSHRTSGEDRYYEQYF. CDR3 sequence (DNA): TGTGCCTGGAGCCATAGGACTAGCGGGGAGGACAGGTACTACGAGCAGTACTTC.

The CDR3 protein is CASSLLPGQVSGGYTF. CDR3 sequence (DNA): TGCGCCAGCAGCCTCCTACCGGGACAGGTTTCTGGGGGCTACACCTTC. The chain carries TRBV5-1 and TRBJ1-2; TRBD1 agrees at 8 bases. The CDR3 runs to 16 residues. Germline V gene lookup returns CDR1 SGHRS and CDR2 YFSETQ. V lost 4 bases to trimming and J lost 8 bases; unmatched junction nucleotides: 16.

The V and J genes are TRBV27 and TRBJ1-6, with 7 positions matching TRBD1. CDR1 is MNHEY, CDR2 SMNVEV, per germline (reference sequence). CDR3 length: 17 amino acids. After removal of 2 bases from V and 6 bases from J, the junction contained 10 bases not matched to a gene. CDR3 sequence: CASSLSGPGQRNSPLHF. The CDR3 DNA is TGTGCCAGCAGTTTAAGCGGCCCGGGACAGCGTAATTCACCCCTCCACTTT.

The rearrangement links TRBV6-5 to TRBJ2-3; TRBD1 matches at 7 bases. The CDR3 runs to 12 residues. V shed 9 bases and J 1 base; nucleotides not matched to a gene: 1. CDR1 MNHEY and CDR2 SVGAGI come from the germline V gene. This chain's CDR3 is CASGQGTDTQYF. CDR3 coding DNA: TGTGCCAGTGGACAGGGCACAGATACGCAGTATTTT.

Here the CDR3 DNA reads TGCAGTGCTGCACTAGCTTCCGAGCAGTACTTC. This translates into CSAALASEQYF. The chain uses TRBV20-1 and TRBJ2-7; tentatively, D is TRBD2 (6 bases). CDR1 DFQATT and CDR2 SNEGSKA come from the germline V gene (reference sequence). CDR3 length equals 11 residues. The V end lost 5 bases, the J end lost 6 bases, and 11 bases lay between the germline ends.

This sequence joins TRBV29-1 and TRBJ1-2, with TRBD1 as a possible D gene (5 bases). The CDR3 is made up of 14 amino acids. V was pared by 0 bases and J by 0 bases, with 8 bases between. The germline CDR1 and CDR2 sequences are SQVTM and ANQGSEA. The CDR3 nucleotides are TGCAGCGTTGAAGAACAGGCAGCTAACTATGGCTACACCTTC. Its translation: CSVEEQAANYGYTF.

This chain links TRBV29-1 with TRBJ2-1, with 11 nucleotides matching TRBD2. This CDR3 comprises 15 residues. V lost 7 bases and J lost 2; bases outside the gene matches: 7. Germline CDR1 SQVTM, CDR2 ANQGSEA. CDR3 residues: CSEPSGRPPYNEQFF. The DNA for the CDR3 is TGCAGCGAACCTAGCGGGAGGCCCCCCTACAATGAGCAGTTCTTC.

The rearrangement uses TRBV7-9 and TRBJ1-1, with TRBD1 identical over 9 bases. Germline CDR1 and CDR2: SEHNR and FQNEAQ (reference sequence). The CDR3 totals 14 residues. After removal of 6 bases from V and 3 bases from J, the junction contained 5 bases not matched to a gene. CDR3 sequence: CASRQGQGDTEAFF. The CDR3 DNA sequence: TGTGCCAGCAGGCAGGGACAGGGTGACACTGAAGCTTTCTTT.

This chain uses TRBV27 with TRBJ2-2; perhaps TRBD2 as D (7 bases). Germline-derived CDR1 and CDR2 are MNHEY and SMNVEV (reference sequence). Trimming cost V 9 bases and J 6 bases, with 20 bases left between them. There are 15 residues in the CDR3. CDR3 region: CARRKGGVPAGELFF. DNA of the CDR3: TGTGCCAGGCGAAAAGGGGGGGTTCCCGCCGGGGAGCTGTTTTTT.

This rearrangement joins TRBV30 to TRBJ1-2; D unclear. CDR1 and CDR2 (germline): GTSNPN, SVGIG (reference sequence). V lost 7 bases and J 3 bases, leaving 21 bases between the germline ends. The CDR3 loop spans 15 amino acids. CDR3 sequence: CAFTTNKQFYYGYTF. CDR3 coding DNA: TGTGCCTTCACCACAAACAAACAGTTTTACTATGGCTACACCTTC.

This clone was seen a few times. The genes are TRBV7-9 and TRBJ1-3; D not certain. V gave up 9 bases and J gave up 1 base, with 13 bases separating them. The CDR3 is made up of 14 amino acids. CDR1 is SEHNR and CDR2 is FQNEAQ in the germline V gene (reference sequence). CDR3 protein: CASRVEGSGNTIYF. The CDR3 nucleotides read TGTGCCAGTCGCGTGGAGGGATCTGGAAACACCATATATTTT.

The CDR3 protein is CASSNRVGGGQPQHF. The CDR3 nucleotides read TGTGCCAGCAGTAATCGAGTGGGGGGTGGACAGCCCCAGCATTTT. V gene TRBV6-5 combines with J gene TRBJ1-5; maybe TRBD1 (5 bases). V lost 5 bases and J lost 7, with 18 bases in between. This CDR3 is 15 amino acids long. Germline V gene lookup returns CDR1 MNHEY and CDR2 SVGAGI.

The V call is TRBV6-5, the J call TRBJ2-1, with 7 bases lining up with TRBD1. The germline CDR1 and CDR2 sequences are MNHEY and SVGAGI. The junction had 10 bases not matched to a gene; V was cut back by 4 bases and J by 4 bases. The CDR3 is 16 amino acids. CDR3 sequence: CASSSTGVRGYNEQFF. CDR3 bases: TGTGCCAGCAGTTCCACAGGGGTGCGAGGATACAATGAGCAGTTCTTC.

The V call is TRBV15, the J call TRBJ2-3; tentative D call: TRBD1 (6 bases). The CDR3 is 15 residues long. With 4 bases removed from V and 3 bases from J, the gap between germline ends came to 14 bases. The germline V gene has CDR1 LNHNV and CDR2 YYDKDF (reference sequence). CDR3 protein: CATSTQGRATDTQYF. The CDR3 DNA follows: TGTGCCACCAGCACACAGGGAAGGGCGACAGATACGCAGTATTTT.

The chain uses TRBV18 and TRBJ1-4; D unclear. This CDR3 contains 14 residues. The V gene's germline CDR1 is KGHSH and CDR2 LQKENI. With 0 bases removed from V and 3 bases from J, the gap between germline ends came to 5 bases. The CDR3 DNA is TGTGCCAGCTCACCACCCGTTTCTAATGAAAAACTGTTTTTT. Protein: CASSPPVSNEKLFF.

The rearrangement joins TRBV5-1 to TRBJ2-5; 13 nucleotides line up with TRBD2. V lost 3 bases and J lost 5; bases outside the gene matches: 7. CDR1 and CDR2 from the germline V gene are SGHRS and YFSETQ. The CDR3 is 16 amino acids. In nucleotides, the CDR3 is TGCGCCAGCAGCTCGGGACTAGCGGGGTCCTACGAGACCCAGTACTTC. Protein sequence: CASSSGLAGSYETQYF.

This clone was seen only once. The rearrangement uses TRBV5-1 and TRBJ1-1; D unclear. Trimming cost V 0 bases and J 6 bases, with 12 bases left between them. The CDR3 extends over 14 amino acids. Germline V lookup: CDR1 SGHRS, CDR2 YFSETQ. The CDR3 DNA is TGCGCCAGCAGCTTGGGGGAGCTGGGCTCTGAAGCTTTCTTT. Residues: CASSLGELGSEAFF.

Here the CDR3 DNA reads TGTGCCATCAGTGAGAAAGGGGATTCACCCCTCCACTTT. It codes for CAISEKGDSPLHF. V and J are TRBV10-3 and TRBJ1-6; D perhaps matches TRBD1 (5 bases). Germline lookup yields CDR1 ENHRY and CDR2 SYGVKD. This CDR3 has 13 residues. V dropped 2 bases and J dropped 8 bases, with 7 bases sitting between them.

The chain uses TRBV10-1 and TRBJ2-1, with D uncertain. The germline V gene encodes CDR1 WNHNN and CDR2 SYGVQD (reference sequence). CDR3 length equals 10 residues. Trimming cost V 5 bases and J 7 bases, with 3 bases left between them. The CDR3 region is CASSSNEQFF. The CDR3 DNA follows: TGCGCCAGCAGTTCAAATGAGCAGTTCTTC.

This chain joins TRBV19 and TRBJ1-3, with TRBD1 matching over 7 bases. The CDR3 sequence is 14 residues long. Germline CDR1 and CDR2: LNHDA and SQIVND (reference sequence). Unmatched junction bases numbered 4, after V lost 5 bases and J lost 3 bases. The CDR3 DNA sequence: TGTGCCAGTAGTCTCGACAGGGTTGGAAACACCATATATTTT. Translating it yields CASSLDRVGNTIYF. Drawing the rest from reference TRBV19 and TRBJ1-3, the complete variable domain is DGGITQSPKYLFRKEGQNVTLSCEQNLNHDAMYWYRQDPGQGLRLIYYSQIVNDFQKGDIAEGYSVSREKKESFPLTVTSAQKNPTAFYLCASSLDRVGNTIYFGEGSWLTVV.

The V and J genes are TRBV9 and TRBJ2-2; D is perhaps TRBD2 (5 bases). V lost 4 bases and J 2 bases, leaving 9 bases between the germline ends. Germline CDR1 SGDLS, CDR2 YYNGEE. The CDR3 sequence is 14 residues long. CDR3 coding DNA: TGTGCCAGCAGCATTGGACTCAACACCGGGGAGCTGTTTTTT. Residues: CASSIGLNTGELFF.

V usage is TRBV24-1 and J usage is TRBJ2-5; 12 nucleotides align to TRBD1. CDR1 is KGHDR and CDR2 is SFDVKD in the germline V gene. J was trimmed by 5 bases and V by 6 bases; bases with no gene match: 18. The CDR3 covers 19 residues. CDR3 sequence: CATSPAPRSGTGGVETQYF. For the CDR3, the DNA is TGTGCCACCAGTCCCGCACCCCGCTCCGGGACAGGGGGCGTCGAGACCCAGTACTTC.

V usage is TRBV5-1 and J usage is TRBJ2-3; TRBD2 aligns across 10 bases. V shed 4 bases, J shed 4 bases, and the junction held 9 bases outside the gene matches. The CDR3 length is 16 residues. Germline V gives CDR1 SGHRS, CDR2 YFSETQ. Here the CDR3 reads CASSIPSGSMSDTQYF. In nucleotides, the CDR3 is TGCGCCAGCAGCATCCCTAGCGGGAGCATGTCAGATACGCAGTATTTT.

V and J are TRBV7-8 and TRBJ2-1, with no clear D. The germline V and J ends were trimmed by 3 bases and 3 bases, with 9 bases remaining between them. CDR3 length: 14 amino acids. The germline V gene encodes CDR1 SGHVS and CDR2 FQNEAQ. CDR3 loop: CASSLPPNYNEQFF. DNA of the CDR3: TGTGCCAGCAGCTTGCCCCCTAACTACAATGAGCAGTTCTTC.

This clone has more than one count but fewer than ten. This chain links TRBV18 with TRBJ1-4, with TRBD1 identical over 8 bases. Germline trimming cut 3 bases from V and 7 bases from J; bases unmatched to any gene: 4. This CDR3 is built from 14 residues. Germline lookup yields CDR1 KGHSH and CDR2 LQKENI. CDR3 in DNA: TGTGCCAGCTCACCGGATACAGGGGGTGAAAAACTGTTTTTT. Translation gives CASSPDTGGEKLFF.